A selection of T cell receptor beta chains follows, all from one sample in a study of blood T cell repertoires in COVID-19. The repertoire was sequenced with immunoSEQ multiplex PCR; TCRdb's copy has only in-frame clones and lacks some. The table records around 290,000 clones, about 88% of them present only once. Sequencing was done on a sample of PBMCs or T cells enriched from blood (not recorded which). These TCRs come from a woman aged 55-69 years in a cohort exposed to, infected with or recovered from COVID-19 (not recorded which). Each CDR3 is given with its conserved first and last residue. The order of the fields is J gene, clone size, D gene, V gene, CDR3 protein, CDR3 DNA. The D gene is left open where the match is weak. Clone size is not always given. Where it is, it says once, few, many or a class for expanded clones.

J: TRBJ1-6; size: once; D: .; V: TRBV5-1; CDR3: CASSLTGEWSYNSPLHF; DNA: TGCGCCAGCAGCTTGACGGGGGAATGGTCCTATAATTCACCCCTCCACTTT
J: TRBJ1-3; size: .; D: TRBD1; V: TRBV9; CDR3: CASSVDRGREGSGNTIYF; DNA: TGTGCCAGCAGCGTAGACAGGGGGCGCGAGGGCTCTGGAAACACCATATATTTT
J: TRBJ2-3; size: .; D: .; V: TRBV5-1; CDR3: CASSSTGLVDTQYF; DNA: TGCGCCAGCAGCTCCACAGGGTTAGTGGATACGCAGTATTTT
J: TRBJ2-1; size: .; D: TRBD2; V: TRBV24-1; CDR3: CATRRGGTAYNEQFF; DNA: TGTGCCACCAGAAGGGGAGGGACGGCCTACAATGAGCAGTTCTTC
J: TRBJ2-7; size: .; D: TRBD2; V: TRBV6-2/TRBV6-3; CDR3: CASSYGGTNSYEQYF; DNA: TGTGCCAGCAGTTACGGGGGGACTAACTCCTACGAGCAGTACTTC
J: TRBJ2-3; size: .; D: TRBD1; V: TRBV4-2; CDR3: CASTRSDGTGSTDTQYF; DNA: TGTGCCAGCACCCGGAGTGACGGGACAGGTAGCACAGATACGCAGTATTTT
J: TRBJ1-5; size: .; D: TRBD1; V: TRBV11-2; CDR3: CASSLEDRGTQPQHF; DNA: TGTGCCAGCAGCTTAGAAGACAGGGGGACTCAGCCCCAGCATTTT
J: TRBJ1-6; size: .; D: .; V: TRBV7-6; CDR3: CASSLGQVDNSPLHF; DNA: TGTGCCAGCAGCTTAGGACAGGTTGATAATTCACCCCTCCACTTT
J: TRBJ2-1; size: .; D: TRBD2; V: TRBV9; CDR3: CASSAHGGGRFEQFF; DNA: TGTGCCAGCAGCGCCCACGGGGGGGGGCGCTTTGAGCAGTTCTTC
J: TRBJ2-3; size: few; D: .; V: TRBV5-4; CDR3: CASSLAAGRPTSDTQYF; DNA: TGTGCCAGCAGCTTGGCCGCGGGGCGGCCTACCTCAGATACGCAGTATTTT
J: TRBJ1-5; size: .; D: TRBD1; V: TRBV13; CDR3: CASSAAGTGGPNQPQHF; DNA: TGTGCCAGCAGCGCCGCAGGGACAGGGGGCCCTAATCAGCCCCAGCATTTT
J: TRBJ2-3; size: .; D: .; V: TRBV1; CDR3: CTSSRWTSGTADTQYF; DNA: TGCACCAGCAGCCGATGGACTAGCGGGACGGCAGATACGCAGTATTTT
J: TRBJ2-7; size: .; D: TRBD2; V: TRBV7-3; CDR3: CASSLLAGGHEQYF; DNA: TGTGCCAGCAGCTTACTAGCGGGAGGCCACGAGCAGTACTTC
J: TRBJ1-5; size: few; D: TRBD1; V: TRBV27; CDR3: CASRPGTGVSNQPQHF; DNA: TGTGCCAGCAGACCCGGGACAGGTGTTAGCAATCAGCCCCAGCATTTT
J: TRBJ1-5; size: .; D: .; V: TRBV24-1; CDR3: CATSREGDNQPQHF; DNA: TGTGCCACCAGTAGGGAGGGGGACAATCAGCCCCAGCATTTT
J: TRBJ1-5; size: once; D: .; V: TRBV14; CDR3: CASSAGDISNQPQHF; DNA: TGTGCCAGCTCTGCGGGGGACATTAGCAATCAGCCCCAGCATTTT
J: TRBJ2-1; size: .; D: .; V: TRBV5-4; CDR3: CASSPGRRSYNEQFF; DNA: TGTGCCAGCAGCCCAGGGCGGCGCTCCTACAATGAGCAGTTCTTC
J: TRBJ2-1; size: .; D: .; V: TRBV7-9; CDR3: CASSLNYLNEQFF; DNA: TGTGCCAGCAGCTTAAATTATCTCAATGAGCAGTTCTTC
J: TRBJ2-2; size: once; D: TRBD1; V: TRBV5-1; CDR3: CASSAGTGGRKELFF; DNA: TGCGCCAGCAGCGCGGGGACAGGGGGCAGAAAGGAGCTGTTTTTT
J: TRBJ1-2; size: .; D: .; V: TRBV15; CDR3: CATSRDRGAVYGYTF; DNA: TGTGCCACCAGCAGAGATCGGGGGGCGGTATATGGCTACACCTTC
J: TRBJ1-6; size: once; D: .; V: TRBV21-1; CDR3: CASIPERAYNSPLHF; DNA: TGTGCCAGCATCCCGGAGAGGGCCTATAATTCACCCCTCCACTTT
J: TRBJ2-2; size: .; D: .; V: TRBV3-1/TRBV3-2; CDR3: CASSQGGGELFF; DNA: TGTGCCAGCAGCCAGGGGGGCGGGGAGCTGTTTTTT
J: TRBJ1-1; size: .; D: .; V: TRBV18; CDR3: CASSPDGGGTEAFF; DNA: TGTGCCAGCTCACCAGACGGGGGGGGCACTGAAGCTTTCTTT
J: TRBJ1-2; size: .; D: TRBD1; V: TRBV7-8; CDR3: CASSPGTGAGGYTF; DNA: TGTGCCAGCAGCCCAGGAACAGGGGCCGGAGGCTACACCTTC
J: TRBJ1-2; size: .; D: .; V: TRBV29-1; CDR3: CSVDSSYGYTF; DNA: TGCAGCGTTGACAGTTCCTATGGCTACACCTTC
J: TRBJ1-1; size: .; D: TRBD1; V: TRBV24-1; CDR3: CATSRTGVDTEAFF; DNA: TGTGCCACCAGCAGGACAGGTGTGGACACTGAAGCTTTCTTT
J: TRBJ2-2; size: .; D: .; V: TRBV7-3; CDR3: CASSLRRGNTGELFF; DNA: TGTGCCAGCAGCTTGCGAAGGGGTAACACCGGGGAGCTGTTTTTT
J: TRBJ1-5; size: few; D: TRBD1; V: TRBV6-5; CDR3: CASTGGQGALQPQHF; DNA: TGTGCCAGCACCGGCGGACAGGGGGCGCTTCAGCCCCAGCATTTT
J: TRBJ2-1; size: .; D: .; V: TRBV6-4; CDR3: CASSDKLKSSYNEQFF; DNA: TGTGCCAGCAGTGACAAACTTAAGAGCTCCTACAATGAGCAGTTCTTC
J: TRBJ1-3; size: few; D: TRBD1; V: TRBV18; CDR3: CASSPVLNRGSGNTIYF; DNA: TGTGCCAGCTCACCAGTTCTGAACAGGGGGTCTGGAAACACCATATATTTT
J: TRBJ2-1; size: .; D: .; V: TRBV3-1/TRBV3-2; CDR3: CASSHRVEVGKRNNEQFF; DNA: TGTGCCAGCAGCCACCGGGTGGAGGTAGGCAAACGAAACAATGAGCAGTTCTTC
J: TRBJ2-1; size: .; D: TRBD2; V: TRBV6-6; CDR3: CASSPTLASGVAYNEQFF; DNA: TGTGCCAGCAGTCCAACTCTCGCTAGCGGAGTTGCCTACAATGAGCAGTTCTTC
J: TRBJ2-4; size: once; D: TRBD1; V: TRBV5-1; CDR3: CASGTGVGNIQYF; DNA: TGCGCCAGCGGGACAGGGGTCGGAAACATTCAGTACTTC
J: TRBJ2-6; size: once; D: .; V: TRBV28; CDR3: CASSRSGANVLTF; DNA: TGTGCCAGCAGTCGCTCTGGGGCCAACGTCCTGACTTTC
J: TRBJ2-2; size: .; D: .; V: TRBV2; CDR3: CASRSGTNTGELFF; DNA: TGTGCCAGCAGATCGGGGACGAACACCGGGGAGCTGTTTTTT
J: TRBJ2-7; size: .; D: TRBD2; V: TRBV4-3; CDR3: CASSQGLPGLAAPYEQYF; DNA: TGCGCCAGCAGCCAAGGTTTACCGGGACTAGCGGCACCCTACGAGCAGTACTTC
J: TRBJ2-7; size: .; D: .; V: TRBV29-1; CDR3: CSAEGEGSYEQYF; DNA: TGCAGCGCTGAGGGGGAGGGCTCCTACGAGCAGTACTTC
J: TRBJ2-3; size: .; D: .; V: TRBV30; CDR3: CARQLGGDTQYF; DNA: TGTGCCCGACAGTTGGGTGGAGATACGCAGTATTTT
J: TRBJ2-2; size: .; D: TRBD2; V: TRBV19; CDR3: CASSIRLAGGTGELFF; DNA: TGTGCCAGTAGTATTCGGCTAGCGGGAGGTACCGGGGAGCTGTTTTTT
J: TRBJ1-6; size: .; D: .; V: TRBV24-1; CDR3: CATSDGAAYNSPLHF; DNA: TGTGCCACCAGTGATGGGGCAGCTTATAATTCACCCCTCCACTTT
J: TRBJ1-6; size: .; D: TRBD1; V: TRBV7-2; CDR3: CASSPTGQGNSPLHF; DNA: TGTGCCAGCAGCCCGACGGGACAGGGGAATTCACCCCTCCACTTT
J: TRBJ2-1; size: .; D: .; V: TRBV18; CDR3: CASSKTEYNEQFF; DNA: TGTGCCAGCTCAAAAACAGAATACAATGAGCAGTTCTTC
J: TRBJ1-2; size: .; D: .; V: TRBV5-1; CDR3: CASSSGSTGAYGYTF; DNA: TGCGCCAGCAGCTCGGGGTCGACAGGAGCATATGGCTACACCTTC
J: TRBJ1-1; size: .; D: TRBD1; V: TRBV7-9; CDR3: CASSLGQGPMNTEAFF; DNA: TGTGCCAGCAGCCTGGGACAGGGACCCATGAACACTGAAGCTTTCTTT
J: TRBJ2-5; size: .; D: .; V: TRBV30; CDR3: CAWSVTGEAPYF; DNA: TGTGCCTGGAGTGTAACCGGGGAGGCACCGTACTTC
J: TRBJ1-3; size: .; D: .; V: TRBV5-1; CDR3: CASNDIGSGNTIYF; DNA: TGCGCCAGCAATGACATTGGCTCTGGAAACACCATATATTTT